This T cell receptor beta chain was identified in a study of blood T cell repertoires in COVID-19. The wider study: Samples came from the United States, Italy and Spain, spanning acute and convalescent COVID-19. PBMCs, B-cell-depleted T cells, or T cells were the source of the cDNA or gDNA that made up the material.

CDR1 and CDR2 from the germline V gene are SNHLY and FYNNEI. This CDR3 has 15 residues. Trimming cost V 6 bases and J 3 bases; bases outside gene matches: 6. In the study's own analysis: Scientists estimated how many nucleated cells there were by amplifying reference gene primers. The method was immunoSEQ multiplex PCR; TCRdb's version includes in-frame clones alone and lacks a portion of them. The V and J calls and clone size come from that table; D and trimming were worked out from the DNA. Altogether more than 300,000 clones are present, around 90% being singletons, with the ten largest covering about 3.5%.

The specimen was peripheral blood. The V call is TRBV2, the J call TRBJ2-3; 10 positions agree with TRBD1. This receptor was identified in a woman aged 18-30 years who had recovered from COVID-19. The CDR3 here is CASRRTGGETDTQYF. In DNA form, the CDR3 reads TGTGCCAGCAGACGGACAGGGGGAGAGACAGATACGCAGTATTTT.